This T cell receptor (beta chain) was sequenced during a study of blood T cells in healthy people across ages. With a J-beta primer mix and a sample-barcoded 5' primer, a second PCR ran 7 to 11 cycles. Tags on each cDNA molecule came from a template-switch adaptor with 12 random nucleotides. TCRdb re-analysed the 5' RACE reads in MiXCR, keeping a single row per CDR3 protein. This sample has hundreds of thousands of distinct CDR3 sequences, with around a quarter found just once. Peripheral blood samples of 9 to 10 milliliters were drawn from each donor. The same sample was also used in a study of T cells of mothers and their children. This second study notes: Researchers put all of the extracted RNA into cDNA synthesis, using roughly 1.5 ug per 15 ul.

Sequencing was carried out using blood. This TCR was recovered from a boy between 10 and 17 years old in good health.

The CDR3 DNA sequence: TGTGCCAGCAGTGAAAGGGGGACCCGACGTGATCGTGGCTACACCTTC. Its translation is CASSERGTRRDRGYTF. The chain recombines TRBV6-1 with TRBJ1-2, with a weak D call TRBD1 (6 bases). Germline V gene sequence: CDR1 MNHNS, CDR2 SASEGT. This CDR3 is 16 amino acids long. Between the trimmed V and J ends, which lost 2 bases and 7 bases, there was a span of 20 bases.